These T cell receptor beta chains were read from a single sample in a study of cytomegalovirus exposure and HLA in healthy donors. Libraries were prepared by immunoSEQ multiplex PCR; TCRdb keeps only in-frame clonotypes and omits some of them. The sample lists approximately 150,000 clones, 60% to 85% seen once, with roughly 6.4% in the top ten. The sample was PBMCs. The receptors originated from a woman aged 40 to 50 in good health and CMV-seropositive. CDR3s include the opening cysteine and the closing phenylalanine or tryptophan. The order of the fields is clone size, V gene, J gene, D gene, CDR3 protein, CDR3 DNA. D genes are given only for firm matches. Expanded clones are given a class, and other clones once, few, many or no size at all.

size: -
V: TRBV4-2
J: TRBJ2-7
D: TRBD1
CDR3: CASSQLPGQQYEQYF
DNA: TGTGCCAGCAGCCAACTCCCGGGACAGCAATACGAGCAGTACTTC

size: -
V: TRBV19
J: TRBJ1-1
D: -
CDR3: CASSIGGTTEAFF
DNA: TGTGCCAGTAGTATCGGCGGCACCACTGAAGCTTTCTTT

size: -
V: TRBV5-1
J: TRBJ2-7
D: -
CDR3: CASSQDRLADEQYF
DNA: TGCGCCAGCAGCCAAGATAGGCTAGCCGACGAGCAGTACTTC

size: -
V: TRBV9
J: TRBJ2-7
D: TRBD2
CDR3: CASSPGGYEQYF
DNA: TGTGCCAGCAGCCCGGGGGGCTACGAGCAGTACTTC

size: few
V: TRBV29-1
J: TRBJ1-1
D: TRBD1
CDR3: CSVELYRGNTEAFF
DNA: TGCAGCGTTGAACTTTACAGGGGGAACACTGAAGCTTTCTTT

size: -
V: TRBV5-4
J: TRBJ1-1
D: TRBD1
CDR3: CASSKIQGAVTEAFF
DNA: TGTGCCAGCAGCAAAATACAGGGGGCGGTTACTGAAGCTTTCTTT

size: -
V: TRBV28
J: TRBJ1-1
D: TRBD1
CDR3: CASTGTVYHRAFF
DNA: TGTGCCAGTACCGGGACAGTTTATCACCGTGCTTTCTTT

size: -
V: TRBV7-2
J: TRBJ1-6
D: -
CDR3: CASSLAGGFGSSPLHF
DNA: TGTGCCAGCAGCTTAGCGGGAGGGTTTGGTAGTTCACCCCTCCACTTT

size: -
V: TRBV12-5
J: TRBJ2-2
D: -
CDR3: CASGLVFGGELFF
DNA: TGTGCTAGTGGTTTGGTATTCGGCGGGGAGCTGTTTTTT

size: -
V: TRBV9
J: TRBJ2-6
D: -
CDR3: CASSVSGVPGANVLTF
DNA: TGTGCCAGCAGCGTCTCGGGGGTCCCTGGGGCCAACGTCCTGACTTTC

size: -
V: TRBV19
J: TRBJ1-2
D: TRBD1
CDR3: CASLGQGYGYTF
DNA: TGTGCCAGTCTTGGACAGGGGTATGGCTACACCTTC

size: -
V: TRBV30
J: TRBJ2-5
D: TRBD2
CDR3: CAWSPLAGGETQYF
DNA: TGTGCCTGGAGTCCTCTAGCGGGGGGGGAGACCCAGTACTTC